These 20 T cell receptor beta chains originate from one sample sequenced in a study of T cell repertoires in cytomegalovirus infection. Their recognized antigens are unknown. Each CDR3 protein is one row after TCRdb ran MiXCR on the reads. The repertoire consists of approximately 300,000 distinct CDR3 sequences, with roughly 25% occurring once and the leading ten covering about an eighth. Sequenced here: cultured PBMCs, sampled from culture after CMV antigen stimulation. These receptors were obtained from a human donor in good health (CMV status not recorded). Some clones in this sample may be carry-over from other donors' samples.

This clonotype was observed a few times. The chain links TRBV10-3 to TRBJ2-7; weak D call: TRBD1 (6 bases). V was pared by 7 bases and J by 3 bases, with 13 bases between. Germline lookup yields CDR1 ENHRY and CDR2 SYGVKD. The length of the CDR3 is 13 residues. The CDR3 loop is CAIKSGENYEQYF. DNA for the CDR3: TGTGCCATCAAGTCAGGGGAAAACTACGAGCAGTACTTC.

This rearrangement joins TRBV7-2 to TRBJ2-5, with D tentatively TRBD2 (6 bases). V lost 1 base and J 7 bases, leaving 16 bases between the germline ends. Per germline, CDR1 SGHTA and CDR2 FQGNSA. The CDR3 is 15 residues long. CDR3 sequence reads: CASSLVAVLRGTQYF. As DNA, the CDR3 is TGTGCCAGCAGCTTAGTAGCGGTGCTAAGGGGGACCCAGTACTTC.

This rearrangement joins TRBV28 to TRBJ2-7; 8 bases align to TRBD1. This CDR3 is 12 amino acids long. Germline assignment: CDR1 MDHEN and CDR2 SYDVKM. Losses at the gene ends were 8 bases for V and 4 bases for J; bases not matched to a gene: 4. Here the CDR3 DNA reads TGTGCCAGCTCAGGGGGCGCTTACGAGCAGTACTTC. It yields the protein CASSGGAYEQYF.

V usage is TRBV20-1 and J usage is TRBJ2-1; 12 bases are shared with TRBD2. Germline CDR1 and CDR2: DFQATT and SNEGSKA (reference sequence). J was trimmed by 4 bases and V by 1 base; bases with no gene match: 11. CDR3 length: 18 residues. In nucleotides, the CDR3 is TGCAGTGCTAGAGCGACTAGCGGGAGCCTCGGATCTTACAATGAGCAGTTCTTC. Translation: CSARATSGSLGSYNEQFF.

The sample holds a few counts of this clonotype. The chain joins TRBV19 to TRBJ1-5; the D is unclear. The CDR3 spans 13 residues. Germline-derived CDR1 and CDR2 are LNHDA and SQIVND (reference sequence). Trimming cost V 3 bases and J 8 bases, with 11 bases left between them. Here the CDR3 DNA reads TGTGCCAGTAGTATTAGTAACATAGAGCCCCAGCATTTT. Protein sequence: CASSISNIEPQHF.

At least ten counts were recorded for this clonotype. V and J are TRBV27 and TRBJ2-3; a possible D gene is TRBD1 (6 bases). V shed 6 bases and J shed 3 bases, with 13 bases lying between them. The CDR3 runs to 14 residues. CDR1 is MNHEY and CDR2 is SMNVEV in the germline V gene (reference sequence). CDR3 residues: CASRQQGETDTQYF. The CDR3 DNA reads TGTGCCAGCAGGCAACAGGGAGAGACAGATACGCAGTATTTT.

The chain combines TRBV2 with TRBJ2-3; 11 bases agree with TRBD2. CDR1 and CDR2 (germline): SNHLY, FYNNEI. V dropped 3 bases and J dropped 8; count of bases not matched to a gene: 4. The CDR3 spans 14 residues. This CDR3 is CASSETSGKGTQYF. The CDR3, as DNA: TGTGCCAGCAGTGAGACTAGCGGGAAGGGTACGCAGTATTTT.

This clonotype was observed a handful of times. V gene TRBV7-6 combines with J gene TRBJ2-7; 12 nucleotides align to TRBD1. The CDR3 consists of 18 residues. V shed 4 bases and J 5 bases; nucleotides not matched to a gene: 15. Germline V lookup: CDR1 SGHVS, CDR2 FNYEAQ. CDR3 nucleotides: TGTGCCAGCAGCTCCTTCTTACCCGGGGACAGGGGGCTTCACGAGCAGTACGTC. Protein product: CASSSFLPGDRGLHEQYV.

This clonotype has only a few counts. This chain joins TRBV10-3 and TRBJ2-7; 7 nucleotides match TRBD1. The CDR3 is 13 amino acids. CDR1 is ENHRY, CDR2 SYGVKD, per germline. The J segment lost 2 bases and the V segment lost 10 bases, leaving 8 bases of the junction unmatched. The CDR3 DNA is TGTGCCACGGGGACAGAAACGACCTACGAGCAGTACGTC. It yields the protein CATGTETTYEQYV.

In this sample, this clonotype turned up a few times. The CDR3, as DNA: TGTGCCAGCAGTTATCAGGGGAACACTGAAGCTTTCTTT. Protein sequence: CASSYQGNTEAFF. The V and J genes are TRBV6-5 and TRBJ1-1; a weak D match, TRBD1 (5 bases). Trimming left V 3 bases short and J 1 base short, with 6 bases between. The CDR3 sequence is 13 residues long. Per the germline V gene, CDR1 is MNHEY and CDR2 is SVGAGI.

This clonotype was observed at least ten times. The V call is TRBV7-2, the J call TRBJ2-4, with D perhaps TRBD1 (6 bases). CDR1 and CDR2 (germline): SGHTA, FQGNSA. Trimming removed 3 bases at V and 7 bases at J, with 10 bases between. The length of the CDR3 is 13 residues. The chain's CDR3 is CASSLTGSNIQYF. The CDR3 DNA reads TGTGCCAGCAGCTTGACAGGTTCTAACATTCAGTACTTC.

In this sample, this clonotype turned up a few times. For the CDR3, the DNA is TGCGCCAGCAGCCAAGCCCGACTAACTAATGAAAAACTGTTTTTT. Protein: CASSQARLTNEKLFF. V usage is TRBV4-1 and J usage is TRBJ1-4, with no clear D. The CDR3 has 15 residues. Germline loops: CDR1 MGHRA, CDR2 YSYEKL. V lost 1 base and J lost 1, with 7 bases in between.

This chain uses TRBV6-2 or TRBV6-3 with TRBJ2-2; no clear D. Per the germline V gene, CDR1 is MNHEY and CDR2 is SVGEGT. With 7 bases removed from V and 5 bases from J, the gap between germline ends came to 11 bases. The CDR3 is 13 residues long. CDR3 loop: CASTRLTTGELFF. CDR3 nucleotides: TGTGCCAGCACGCGGCTAACAACCGGGGAGCTGTTTTTT.

The rearrangement joins TRBV25-1 to TRBJ1-2; no reliable D call. The CDR3 loop spans 13 amino acids. Germline V gene lookup returns CDR1 MGHDK and CDR2 SYGVNS. V was cut by 3 bases and J by 2 bases, with 7 bases left in between. The CDR3 DNA follows: TGTGCCAGCAGTGACGGGATCAACTATGGCTACACCTTC. Translating it yields CASSDGINYGYTF.

This clonotype was seen more than once but under ten times. The genes are TRBV4-1 and TRBJ1-1; no firm D call. This CDR3 is 15 amino acids long. V was cut by 0 bases and J by 0 bases, with 8 bases left in between. CDR1 and CDR2 (germline): MGHRA, YSYEKL. The CDR3 DNA follows: TGCGCCAGCAGCCAAGAAGTTTCAGTGAACACTGAAGCTTTCTTT. Its protein product is CASSQEVSVNTEAFF.

In this sample, this clonotype turned up many times. The V and J genes are TRBV6-1 and TRBJ2-7, with 7 bases identical to TRBD2. Trimming at V came to 7 bases and at J to 4 bases, leaving 10 bases not matched to a gene. This CDR3 has 14 amino acids. Germline CDR1 MNHNS, CDR2 SASEGT. The CDR3 coding sequence is TGTGCCAGCACGCGGGGGAATGCGGAGTACGAGCAGTACGTC. Residues: CASTRGNAEYEQYV.

CDR3 region: CASSFGPGRADTQYF. In DNA, the CDR3 is TGTGCCAGCAGTTTTGGACCTGGACGGGCAGATACGCAGTATTTT. The chain has TRBV12-3 or TRBV12-4 and TRBJ2-3; D remains unclear. Trimming cost V 3 bases and J 4 bases, with 14 bases left between them. This CDR3 is 15 amino acids long.

This clonotype was observed a handful of times. The genes are TRBV12-5 and TRBJ2-2; D may correspond to TRBD1 or TRBD2 (5 bases each). The CDR3 is made up of 16 amino acids. V was cut by 2 bases and J by 4 bases, with 14 bases left in between. In germline, CDR1 is LGHNT, CDR2 FRNRAP. The CDR3 region is CASGLRFGGPTGELFF. The CDR3 nucleotides are TGTGCTAGTGGTTTGCGGTTTGGGGGACCCACCGGGGAGCTGTTTTTT.

The V call is TRBV6-5, the J call TRBJ2-7, with 10 bases lining up with TRBD2. Germline V gives CDR1 MNHEY, CDR2 SVGAGI. V dropped 5 bases and J dropped 2; count of bases not matched to a gene: 6. The CDR3 runs 15 residues. The CDR3 DNA reads as TGTGCCAGCAGTCTCTCTAGCGGGAGTGCCTACGAGCAGTACTTC. It translates to CASSLSSGSAYEQYF.

The chain combines TRBV19 with TRBJ1-1, with D hard to call. The CDR3 consists of 14 residues. Trimming left V 1 base short and J 0 bases short, with 6 bases between. Germline loops: CDR1 LNHDA, CDR2 SQIVND (reference sequence). The CDR3 loop reads CASSIAEVNTEAFF. CDR3 DNA sequence: TGTGCCAGTAGTATAGCAGAGGTGAACACTGAAGCTTTCTTT.